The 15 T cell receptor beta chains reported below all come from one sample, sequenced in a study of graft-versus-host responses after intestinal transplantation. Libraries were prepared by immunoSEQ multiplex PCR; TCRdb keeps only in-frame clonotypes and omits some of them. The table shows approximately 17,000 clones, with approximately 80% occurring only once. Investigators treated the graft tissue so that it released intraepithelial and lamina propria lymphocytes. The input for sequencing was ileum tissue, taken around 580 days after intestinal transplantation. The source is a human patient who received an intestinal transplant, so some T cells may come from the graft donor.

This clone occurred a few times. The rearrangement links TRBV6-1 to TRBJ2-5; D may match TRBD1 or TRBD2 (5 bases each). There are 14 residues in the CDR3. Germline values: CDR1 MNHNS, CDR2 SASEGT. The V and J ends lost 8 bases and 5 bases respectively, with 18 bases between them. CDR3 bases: TGTGCCAGCGGGGGTGAGGCCTCGGGGGAGACCCAGTACTTC. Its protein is CASGGEASGETQYF.

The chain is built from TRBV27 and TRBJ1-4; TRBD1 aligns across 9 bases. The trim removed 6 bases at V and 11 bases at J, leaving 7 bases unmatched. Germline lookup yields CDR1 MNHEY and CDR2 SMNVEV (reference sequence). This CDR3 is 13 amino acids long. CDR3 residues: CASSPGQGRKLFF. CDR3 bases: TGTGCCAGCAGCCCGGGACAGGGAAGGAAACTGTTTTTT.

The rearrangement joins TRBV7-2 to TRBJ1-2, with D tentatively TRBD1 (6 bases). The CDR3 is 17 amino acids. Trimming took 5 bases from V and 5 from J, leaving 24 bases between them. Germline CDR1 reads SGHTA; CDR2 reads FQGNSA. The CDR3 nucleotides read TGTGCCAGCAGCCTGAAGAGGACGGACAGAAGGGATTATGGCTACACCTTC. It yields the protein CASSLKRTDRRDYGYTF.

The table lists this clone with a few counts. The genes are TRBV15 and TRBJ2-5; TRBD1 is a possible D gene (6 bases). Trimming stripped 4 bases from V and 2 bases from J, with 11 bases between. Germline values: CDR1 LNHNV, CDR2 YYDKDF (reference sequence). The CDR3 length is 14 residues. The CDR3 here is CATSTMDSQETQYF. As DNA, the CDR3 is TGTGCCACCAGCACCATGGACAGTCAAGAGACCCAGTACTTC.

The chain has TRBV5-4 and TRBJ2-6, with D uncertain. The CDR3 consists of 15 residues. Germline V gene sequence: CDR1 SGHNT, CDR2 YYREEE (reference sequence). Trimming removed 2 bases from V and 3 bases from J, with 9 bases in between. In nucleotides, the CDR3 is TGTGCCAGCAGCTTCAAGGTTGGTGGGGCCAACGTCCTGACTTTC. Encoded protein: CASSFKVGGANVLTF. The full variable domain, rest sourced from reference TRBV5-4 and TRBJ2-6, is ETGVTQSPTHLIKTRGQQVTLRCSSQSGHNTVSWYQQALGQGPQFIFQYYREEENGRGNFPPRFSGLQFPNYSSELNVNALELDDSALYLCASSFKVGGANVLTFGAGSRLTVL.

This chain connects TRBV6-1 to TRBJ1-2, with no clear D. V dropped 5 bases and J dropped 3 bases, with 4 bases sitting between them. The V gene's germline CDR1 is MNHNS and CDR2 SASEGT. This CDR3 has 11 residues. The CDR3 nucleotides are TGTGCCAGCAGTTACGACTATGGCTACACCTTC. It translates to CASSYDYGYTF.

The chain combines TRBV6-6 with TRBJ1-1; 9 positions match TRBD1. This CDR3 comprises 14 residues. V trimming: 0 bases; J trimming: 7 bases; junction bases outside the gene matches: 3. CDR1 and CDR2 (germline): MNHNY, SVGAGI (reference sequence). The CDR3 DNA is TGTGCCAGCAGTTACTCGGGGACAGGGTATGAAGCTTTCTTT. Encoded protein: CASSYSGTGYEAFF.

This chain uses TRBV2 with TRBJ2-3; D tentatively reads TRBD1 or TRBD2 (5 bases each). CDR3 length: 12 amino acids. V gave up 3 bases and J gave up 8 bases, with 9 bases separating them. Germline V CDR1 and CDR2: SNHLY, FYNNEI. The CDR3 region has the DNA TGTGCCAGCAGTGATCGTGGGGGTACGCAGTATTTT. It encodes CASSDRGGTQYF.

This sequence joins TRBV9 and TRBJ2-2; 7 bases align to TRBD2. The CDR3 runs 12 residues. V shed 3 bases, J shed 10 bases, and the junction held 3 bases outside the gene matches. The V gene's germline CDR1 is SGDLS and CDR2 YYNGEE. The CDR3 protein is CASSGTSAELFF. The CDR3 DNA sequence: TGTGCCAGCAGCGGTACTAGCGCGGAGCTGTTTTTT.

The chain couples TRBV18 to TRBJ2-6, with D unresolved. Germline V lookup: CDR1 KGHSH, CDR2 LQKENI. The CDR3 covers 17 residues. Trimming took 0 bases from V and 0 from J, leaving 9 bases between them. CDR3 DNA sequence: TGTGCCAGCTCACCACCGTACGGTGGCTCTGGGGCCAACGTCCTGACTTTC. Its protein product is CASSPPYGGSGANVLTF.

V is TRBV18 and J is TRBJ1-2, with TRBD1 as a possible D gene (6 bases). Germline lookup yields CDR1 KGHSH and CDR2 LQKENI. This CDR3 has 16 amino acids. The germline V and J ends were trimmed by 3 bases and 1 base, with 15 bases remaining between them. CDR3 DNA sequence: TGTGCCAGCTCACCCTACCCCGGACAGTTTAACTATGGCTACACCTTC. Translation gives CASSPYPGQFNYGYTF.

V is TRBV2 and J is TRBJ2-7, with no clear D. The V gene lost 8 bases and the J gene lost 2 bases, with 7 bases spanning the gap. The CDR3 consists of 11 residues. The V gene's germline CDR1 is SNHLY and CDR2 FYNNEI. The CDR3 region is CASEVPYEQYF. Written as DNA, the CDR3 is TGTGCCAGCGAGGTTCCCTACGAGCAGTACTTC.

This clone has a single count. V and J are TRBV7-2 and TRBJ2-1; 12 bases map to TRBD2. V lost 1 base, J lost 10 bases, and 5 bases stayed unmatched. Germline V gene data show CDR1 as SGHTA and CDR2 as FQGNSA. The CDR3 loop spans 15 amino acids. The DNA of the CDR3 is TGTGCCAGCAGCTTAGTGGCTAGCGGGGGGGCCGAGCAGTTCTTC. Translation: CASSLVASGGAEQFF. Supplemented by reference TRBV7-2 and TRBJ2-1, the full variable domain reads GAGVSQSPSNKVTEKGKDVELRCDPISGHTALYWYRQSLGQGLEFLIYFQGNSAPDKSGLPSDRFSAERTGGSVSTLTIQRTQQEDSAVYLCASSLVASGGAEQFFGPGTRLTVL.

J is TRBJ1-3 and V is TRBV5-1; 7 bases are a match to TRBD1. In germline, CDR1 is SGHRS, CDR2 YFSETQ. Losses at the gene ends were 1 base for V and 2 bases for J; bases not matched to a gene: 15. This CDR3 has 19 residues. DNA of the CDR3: TGCGCCAGCAGCTTGAGTTCCCGAACAGGGGCCTATACTGGAAACACCATATATTTT. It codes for CASSLSSRTGAYTGNTIYF. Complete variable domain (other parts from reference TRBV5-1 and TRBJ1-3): KAGVTQTPRYLIKTRGQQVTLSCSPISGHRSVSWYQQTPGQGLQFLFEYFSETQRNKGNFPGRFSGRQFSNSRSEMNVSTLELGDSALYLCASSLSSRTGAYTGNTIYFGEGSWLTVV.

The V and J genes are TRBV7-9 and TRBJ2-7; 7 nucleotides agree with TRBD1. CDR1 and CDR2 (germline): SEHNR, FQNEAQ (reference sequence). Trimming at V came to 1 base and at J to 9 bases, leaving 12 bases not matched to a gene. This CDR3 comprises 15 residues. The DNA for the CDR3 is TGTGCCAGCAGCTTAGGTTGGGACAGTGCCAGTACGCAGTACTTC. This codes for CASSLGWDSASTQYF.